This T cell receptor beta chain was obtained from a study of persistence of HIV-infected CD4 T cells (dated by TCRdb to about 2020). Regarding the complete study: Participants had been on suppressive ART for a median of roughly eight years. TCRbeta sequencing assessed the clonality of all cells in each sorted population, while proviral sequencing assessed the clonality of infected cells. Apart from a couple of participants who underwent leukapheresis at a single time point, peripheral blood samples of up to about 180 mL were collected from participants at multiple time points. CMV- and HIV-1 Gag-responding CD4+ T cells were isolated from ART-treated individuals so that antigen-driven clonal expansion of HIV-1-infected cells could be examined. Anti-CD3/anti-CD28 stimulation activated a higher proportion of cells, with a lower memory fraction, than antigen stimulation. Cross-participant TCR cluster analysis included under ten participants for CMV and six or seven participants for Gag.

Broad study findings and their caveats: TCRbeta richness in CMV- and Gag-responding cells was significantly lower than in anti-CD3/anti-CD28-responding cells; CMV-responding cells had higher oligoclonality than CD3/CD28-stimulated and Gag-responding cells. Antigen-responding cells were enriched for degenerate expanded CDR3beta sequences, which suggests convergent selection of CD4+ responses to CMV and Gag. Few individuals were included in the study, and only a limited range of antigens was tested. A correlation was observed between TCR oligoclonality and proviral oligoclonality within the same sorted populations. Bulk TCR analyses could not be limited to the rare CMV-responding cells that actually contained HIV-1 proviruses.

TCRbeta repertoires were sequenced from genomic DNA with the immunoSEQ hsTCRB assay version 4 in survey mode. Genomic DNA was diluted to 9 to 10 ng/uL, and up to about 1 ug per sample was used for TCRbeta sequencing. In the source study's methods: TCRbeta data analysis was done in ImmunoSeq Analyzer 3.0, and diversity was calculated on productive nucleotide rearrangements. Lower-bound TCR diversity was estimated with the improved Chao index, and clonality with the Gini coefficient using the Immunarch R package. Nucleotide rearrangements that differed but encoded the same CDR3beta amino acid sequence were counted as separate clonotypes. TCRbeta sequences significantly enriched in antigen-responding cells relative to anti-CD3/anti-CD28-activated cells were identified by differential abundance analysis. TCRs were clustered by predicted peptide-MHC specificity with GLIPH2, both within individual participants and across merged participant data sets. The table was pulled from immuneACCESS by TCRdb, which kept in-frame rearrangements only. Such tables lose some clones; where checked, under half of the loss comes from unresolved V genes, and the rest has no known cause. The DNA gave D and trimming, while V, J and clone size come from that table. This sample holds approximately 45,000 clones; about 87% were observed only once. The ten largest account for 0.47% of the sample.

The germline V gene sets CDR1 to SGHRS and CDR2 to YFSETQ. Trimmed from V: 0 bases; trimmed from J: 1 base; junction bases lacking a gene match: 7. Measured from the cysteine to the phenylalanine, the CDR3 is 18 residues long. The CDR3 DNA has 54 bases and is translated from base 1. This specimen's treatment or condition label, interpreted: suppressive antiretroviral therapy. Cells were stimulated with anti-CD3/anti-CD28 magnetic beads as a nonspecific positive control representing the CD4+ T cell repertoire. Responding CD4+ T cells were sorted by upregulation of both CD40 ligand and CD69. HIV-1-infected adults in whom suppressive ART had been started during chronic infection were enrolled as participants. Plasma HIV-1 RNA had been undetectable (below 50 copies/mL) in participants for at least 4 years. To be included, a participant needed positive CMV serology and a CD4+ T cell count above 400 cells/uL. Before stimulation, PBMCs were isolated using density centrifugation and then depleted of CD8+ T cells. For roughly 18 hours, CD8-depleted PBMCs were stimulated with anti-CD28/CD49d costimulation, a CD40-blocking antibody, and enfuvirtide, which was added to prevent new infections. Cells were sorted on a Beckman Coulter MoFlo Legacy or XDP sorter, with propidium iodide excluding dead cells. For samples with more than one million cells, genomic DNA was extracted with the QIAamp DNA Mini Kit, and for all other samples the Quick-DNA Microprep Kit was used.

With regard to this clone: Its binding antigen is unknown. Base-call qualities are not available, and no considerably larger clone is one nucleotide away.

Sequenced material: CD4+ T cells sorted from PBMCs after approximately 20-hour stimulation, taken from a patient who received antiretroviral therapy. The sample's cell subset or site, from its label and the paper: CD40L+CD69+ CD4 T cells responding to anti-CD3/anti-CD28 beads, representing the overall repertoire. The TCR sequence derives from an adult woman with HIV who was CMV-seropositive. The V and J genes are TRBV5-1 and TRBJ1-6; TRBD1 aligns with 7 central bases. In nucleotide form, the sequence is TGCGCCAGCAGCTTGGTAGCTGGCAGGGGGTCCTATAATTCACCCCTCCACTTT. It is translated as CASSLVAGRGSYNSPLHF.